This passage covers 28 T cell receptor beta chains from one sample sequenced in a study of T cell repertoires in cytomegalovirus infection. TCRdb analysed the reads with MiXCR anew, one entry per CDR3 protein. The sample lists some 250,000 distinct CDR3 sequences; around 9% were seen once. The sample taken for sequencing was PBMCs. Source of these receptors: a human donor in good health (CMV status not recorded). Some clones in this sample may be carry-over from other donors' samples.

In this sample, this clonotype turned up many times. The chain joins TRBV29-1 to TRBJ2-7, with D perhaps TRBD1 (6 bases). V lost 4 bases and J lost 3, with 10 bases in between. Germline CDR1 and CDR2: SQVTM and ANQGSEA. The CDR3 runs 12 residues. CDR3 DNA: TGCAGCGTTGGGTCAGGGGTCTACGAGCAGTACTTC. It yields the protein CSVGSGVYEQYF.

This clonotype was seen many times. Here the CDR3 reads CASSLSYSNTGELFF. The CDR3 nucleotides are TGTGCCAGCAGCTTGAGCTATTCGAACACCGGGGAGCTGTTTTTT. The rearrangement uses TRBV7-6 and TRBJ2-2; unclear D gene. Trimming left V 3 bases short and J 0 bases short, with 8 bases between. Germline loops: CDR1 SGHVS, CDR2 FNYEAQ. CDR3 length: 15 residues.

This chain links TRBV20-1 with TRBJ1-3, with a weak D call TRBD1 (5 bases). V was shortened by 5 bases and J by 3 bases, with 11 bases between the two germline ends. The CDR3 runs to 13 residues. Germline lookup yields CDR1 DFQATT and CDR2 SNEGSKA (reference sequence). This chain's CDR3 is CSASRDGGNTIYF. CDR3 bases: TGCAGTGCTTCCAGGGACGGTGGAAACACCATATATTTT.

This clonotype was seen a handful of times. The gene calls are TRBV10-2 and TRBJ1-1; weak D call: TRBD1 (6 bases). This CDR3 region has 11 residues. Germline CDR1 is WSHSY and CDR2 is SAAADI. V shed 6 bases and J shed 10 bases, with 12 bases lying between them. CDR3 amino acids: CASRGGGVAFF. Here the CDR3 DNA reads TGCGCCAGCAGGGGCGGGGGCGTAGCTTTCTTT.

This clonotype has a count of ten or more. CDR3: CASSTTSRGGRGGNTIYF. The CDR3 bases are TGTGCCAGTAGTACCACCTCCCGCGGGGGTAGAGGAGGAAACACCATATATTTT. This sequence joins TRBV19 and TRBJ1-3; a weak D match, TRBD1 (5 bases). This CDR3 is 18 amino acids long. Trimming cost V 4 bases and J 4 bases, with 23 bases left between them. Germline CDR1 LNHDA, CDR2 SQIVND (reference sequence).

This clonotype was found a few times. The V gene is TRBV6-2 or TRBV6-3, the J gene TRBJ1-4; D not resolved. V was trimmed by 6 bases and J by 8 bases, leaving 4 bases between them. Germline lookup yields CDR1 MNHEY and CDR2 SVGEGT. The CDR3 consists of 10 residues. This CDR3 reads CASRGEKLFF. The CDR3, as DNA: TGTGCCAGCAGAGGGGAAAAACTGTTTTTT.

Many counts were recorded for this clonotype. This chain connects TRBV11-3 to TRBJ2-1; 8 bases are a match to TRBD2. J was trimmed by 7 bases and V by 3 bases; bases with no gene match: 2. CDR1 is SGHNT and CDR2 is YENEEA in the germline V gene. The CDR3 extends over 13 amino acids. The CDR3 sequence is CASSLGTSNEQFF. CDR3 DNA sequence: TGTGCCAGCAGCTTGGGGACTAGTAATGAGCAGTTCTTC.

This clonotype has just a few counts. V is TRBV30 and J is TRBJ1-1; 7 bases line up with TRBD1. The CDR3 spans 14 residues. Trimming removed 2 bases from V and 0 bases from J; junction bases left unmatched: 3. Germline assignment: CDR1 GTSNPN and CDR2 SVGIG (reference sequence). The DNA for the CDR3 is TGTGCCTGGAGTTTAGGGACAGTGAACACTGAAGCTTTCTTT. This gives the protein CAWSLGTVNTEAFF.

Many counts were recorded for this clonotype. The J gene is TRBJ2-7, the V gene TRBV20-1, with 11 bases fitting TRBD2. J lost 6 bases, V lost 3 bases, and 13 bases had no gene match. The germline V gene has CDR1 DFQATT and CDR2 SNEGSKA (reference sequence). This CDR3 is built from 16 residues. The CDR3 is CSASPLPRLAGSEQYF. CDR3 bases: TGCAGTGCTAGCCCCCTGCCCCGACTAGCGGGATCCGAGCAGTACTTC.

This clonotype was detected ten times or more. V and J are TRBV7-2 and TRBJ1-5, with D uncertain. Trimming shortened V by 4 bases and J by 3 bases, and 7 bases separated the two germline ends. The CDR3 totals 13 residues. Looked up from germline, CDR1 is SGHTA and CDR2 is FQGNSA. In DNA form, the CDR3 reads TGTGCCAGCAGCTACGTAGTCAATCAGCCCCAGCATTTT. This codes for CASSYVVNQPQHF.

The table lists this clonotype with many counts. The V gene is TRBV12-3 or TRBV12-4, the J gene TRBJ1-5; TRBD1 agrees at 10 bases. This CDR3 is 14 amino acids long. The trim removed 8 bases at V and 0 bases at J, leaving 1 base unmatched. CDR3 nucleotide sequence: TGTGCCAGCGGGACAGGGGCTAGCAATCAGCCCCAGCATTTT. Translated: CASGTGASNQPQHF.

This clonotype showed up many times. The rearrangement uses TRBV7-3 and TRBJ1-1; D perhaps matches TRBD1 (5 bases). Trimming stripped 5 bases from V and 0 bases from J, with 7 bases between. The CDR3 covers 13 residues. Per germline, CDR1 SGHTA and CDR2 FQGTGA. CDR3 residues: CASSMGVNTEAFF. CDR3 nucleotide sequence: TGTGCCAGCAGCATGGGGGTGAACACTGAAGCTTTCTTT.

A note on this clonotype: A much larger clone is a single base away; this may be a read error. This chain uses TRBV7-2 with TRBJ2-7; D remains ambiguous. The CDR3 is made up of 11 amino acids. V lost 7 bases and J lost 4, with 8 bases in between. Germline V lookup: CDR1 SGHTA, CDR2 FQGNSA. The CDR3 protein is CASTTRYEQYF. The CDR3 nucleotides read TGTGCCAGCACCACAAGGTACGAGCAGTACTTC.

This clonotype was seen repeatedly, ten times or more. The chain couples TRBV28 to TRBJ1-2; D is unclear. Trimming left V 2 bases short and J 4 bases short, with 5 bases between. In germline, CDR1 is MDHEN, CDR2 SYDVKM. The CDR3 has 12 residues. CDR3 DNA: TGTGCCAGCAGTTTACAGACCTATGGCTACACCTTC. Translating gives CASSLQTYGYTF.

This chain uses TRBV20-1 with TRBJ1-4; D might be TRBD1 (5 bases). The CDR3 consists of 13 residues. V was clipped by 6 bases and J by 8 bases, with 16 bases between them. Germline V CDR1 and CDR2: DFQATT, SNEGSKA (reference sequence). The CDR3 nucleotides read TGCAGTGCCATCAGCGGGGCTGGGGAAAAACTGTTTTTT. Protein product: CSAISGAGEKLFF.

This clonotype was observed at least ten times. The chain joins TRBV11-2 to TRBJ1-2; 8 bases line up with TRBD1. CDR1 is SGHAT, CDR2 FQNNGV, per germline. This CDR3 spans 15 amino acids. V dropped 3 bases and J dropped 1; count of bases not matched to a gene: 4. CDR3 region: CASSFSDRVNYGYTF. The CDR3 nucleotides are TGTGCCAGCAGCTTCTCGGACAGGGTTAACTATGGCTACACCTTC.

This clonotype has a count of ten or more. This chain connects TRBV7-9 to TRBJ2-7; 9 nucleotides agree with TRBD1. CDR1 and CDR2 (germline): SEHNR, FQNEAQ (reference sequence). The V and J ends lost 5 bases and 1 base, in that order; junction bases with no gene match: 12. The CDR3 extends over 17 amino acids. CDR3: CASSEGQGGVGSYEQYF. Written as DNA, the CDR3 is TGTGCCAGCAGCGAGGGACAGGGAGGCGTTGGATCCTACGAGCAGTACTTC.

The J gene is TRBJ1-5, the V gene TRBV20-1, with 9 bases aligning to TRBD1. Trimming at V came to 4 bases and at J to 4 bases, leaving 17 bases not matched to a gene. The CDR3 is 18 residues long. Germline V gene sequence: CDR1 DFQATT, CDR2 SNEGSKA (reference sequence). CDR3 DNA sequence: TGCAGTGCTATTCTTCGCGGGACAGGGATGTTGTTAAATCAGCCCCAGCATTTT. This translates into CSAILRGTGMLLNQPQHF.

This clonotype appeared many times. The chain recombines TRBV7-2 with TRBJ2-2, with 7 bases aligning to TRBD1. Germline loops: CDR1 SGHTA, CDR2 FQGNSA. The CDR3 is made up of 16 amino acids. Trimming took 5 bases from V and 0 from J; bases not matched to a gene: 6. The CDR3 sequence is CASSLGQAPNTGELFF. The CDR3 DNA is TGTGCCAGCAGCCTAGGACAGGCCCCGAACACCGGGGAGCTGTTTTTT.

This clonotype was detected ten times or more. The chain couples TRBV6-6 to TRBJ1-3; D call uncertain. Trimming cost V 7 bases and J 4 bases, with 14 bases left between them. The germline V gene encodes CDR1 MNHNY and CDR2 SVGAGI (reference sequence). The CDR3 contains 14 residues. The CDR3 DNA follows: TGTGCCAGCATCCCGTCCGGGCGAGGAAACACCATATATTTT. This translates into CASIPSGRGNTIYF.

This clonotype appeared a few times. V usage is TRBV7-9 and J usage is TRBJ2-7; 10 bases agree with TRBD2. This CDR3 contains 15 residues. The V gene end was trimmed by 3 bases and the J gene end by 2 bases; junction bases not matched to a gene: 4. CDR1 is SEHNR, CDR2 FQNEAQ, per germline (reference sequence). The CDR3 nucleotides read TGTGCCAGCAGCTTCGCTAGCGGGAGTGCCTACGAGCAGTACTTC. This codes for CASSFASGSAYEQYF.

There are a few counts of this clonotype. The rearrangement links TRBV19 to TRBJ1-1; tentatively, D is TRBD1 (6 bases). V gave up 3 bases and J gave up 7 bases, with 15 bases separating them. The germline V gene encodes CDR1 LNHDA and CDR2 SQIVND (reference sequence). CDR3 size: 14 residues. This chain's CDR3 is CASSMEGVPLEAFF. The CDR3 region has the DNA TGTGCCAGTAGTATGGAGGGGGTCCCACTTGAAGCTTTCTTT.

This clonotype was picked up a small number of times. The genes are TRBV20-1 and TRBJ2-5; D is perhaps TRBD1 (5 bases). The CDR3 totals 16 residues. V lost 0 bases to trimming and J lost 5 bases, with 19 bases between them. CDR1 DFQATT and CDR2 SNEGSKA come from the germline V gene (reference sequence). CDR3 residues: CSARDGSGKSGETQYF. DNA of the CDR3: TGCAGTGCTAGAGATGGCTCAGGGAAGTCTGGCGAGACCCAGTACTTC.

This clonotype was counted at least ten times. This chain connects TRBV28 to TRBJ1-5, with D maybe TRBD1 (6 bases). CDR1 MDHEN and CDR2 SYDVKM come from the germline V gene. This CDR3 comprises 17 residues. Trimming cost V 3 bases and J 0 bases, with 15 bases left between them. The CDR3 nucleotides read TGTGCCAGCAGTTTGATGGGGGCCGGGTATAGCAATCAGCCCCAGCATTTT. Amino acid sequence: CASSLMGAGYSNQPQHF.

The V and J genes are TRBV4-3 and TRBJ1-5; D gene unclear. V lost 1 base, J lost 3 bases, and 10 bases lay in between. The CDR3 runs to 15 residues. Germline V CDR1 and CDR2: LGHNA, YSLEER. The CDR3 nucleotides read TGCGCCAGCAGCCAAGGATTGGACGCCAATCAGCCCCAGCATTTT. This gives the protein CASSQGLDANQPQHF.

CDR3 DNA sequence: TGTGCCAGCAGTTTGGGGACTAGCGGGGTCAGCTCCTACAATGAGCAGTTCTTC. Protein sequence: CASSLGTSGVSSYNEQFF. The chain is built from TRBV27 and TRBJ2-1; TRBD2 matches at 13 bases. This CDR3 has 18 amino acids. The V gene's germline CDR1 is MNHEY and CDR2 SMNVEV (reference sequence). The J segment lost 0 bases and the V segment lost 3 bases, leaving 5 bases of the junction unmatched.

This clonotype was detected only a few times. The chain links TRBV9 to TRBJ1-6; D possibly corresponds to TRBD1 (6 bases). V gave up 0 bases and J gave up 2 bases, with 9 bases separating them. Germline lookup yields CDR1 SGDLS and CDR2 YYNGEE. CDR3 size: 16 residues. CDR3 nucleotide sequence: TGTGCCAGCAGCGTAGGGGAGGGGGCCTATAATTCACCCCTCCACTTT. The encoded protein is CASSVGEGAYNSPLHF.

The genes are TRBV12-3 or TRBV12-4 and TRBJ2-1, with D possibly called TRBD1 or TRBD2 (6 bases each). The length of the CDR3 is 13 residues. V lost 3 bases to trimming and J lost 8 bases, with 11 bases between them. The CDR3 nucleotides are TGTGCCAGCAGTTTCAGGGGAGGTGATGAGCAGTTCTTC. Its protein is CASSFRGGDEQFF.